This T cell receptor (beta chain) was retrieved from a study of low-dose radiotherapy and immunotherapy resistance in tumors. About the study: 1 Gy per fraction was delivered to Cohort 2 every two weeks, for 13 Gy total over 26 weeks. The treatment that patients received was intravenous nivolumab 240 mg every two weeks plus ipilimumab 1 mg/kg every six weeks. Every two weeks, the protocol called for intravenous cyclophosphamide at 200 mg/m2. It was given one day before each radiation and immunotherapy administration.

The ends lost 3 bases at V and 9 bases at J; junction bases unmatched: 13. CDR1 is SGHVS and CDR2 is FNYEAQ in the germline V gene. The CDR3 loop spans 16 amino acids. This clonotype was counted at least ten times. Sample time point: before trial treatment. Administered to the donors were nivolumab, ipilimumab, aspirin, low-dose cyclophosphamide and low-dose radiotherapy. First-strand cDNA relied on TRAV- and TRBV-specific primers spanning alpha and beta chains. The authors amplified TCRs for around 20 PCR cycles with a constant-region primer and a V-primer adapter. A single record per CDR3 protein comes from TCRdb applying MiXCR to the reads. The table has tens of thousands of distinct CDR3 sequences, 9.4% seen once.

The origin of this receptor is a male donor with prostate cancer. The chain combines TRBV7-6 with TRBJ2-1; the match to TRBD2 covers 8 bases. Sequencing was performed on PBMCs, taken before treatment. CDR3 sequence reads: CASSLGPGLVLSEQFF. The CDR3 region has the DNA TGTGCCAGCAGCTTGGGCCCGGGACTAGTTCTCAGTGAGCAGTTCTTC.